These 26 T cell receptor beta chains originate from one sample sequenced in a study of technical replicates of blood from several donors. The protocol was immunoSEQ multiplex PCR, while the TCRdb copy is restricted to in-frame clones and leaves out a portion. The top ten hold more than 0.3% of the sample, which has tens of thousands of clones, 85% to 95% seen once. The material sequenced was T cells isolated from PBMCs. Receptors originate from a human donor in good health.

The rearrangement links TRBV5-6 to TRBJ1-5; maybe TRBD1 (6 bases). V lost 0 bases to trimming and J lost 7 bases, with 8 bases between them. This CDR3 spans 13 amino acids. Looked up from germline, CDR1 is SGHDT and CDR2 is YYEEEE. The CDR3: CASSLAGVQPQHF. CDR3 DNA: TGTGCCAGCAGCTTGGCAGGGGTCCAGCCCCAGCATTTT.

The chain joins TRBV9 to TRBJ1-1; 8 nucleotides match TRBD1. CDR3 length: 15 amino acids. From germline, CDR1 is SGDLS and CDR2 YYNGEE. V shed 3 bases and J 3 bases; nucleotides not matched to a gene: 7. CDR3 protein: CASSATGAGYTEAFF. CDR3 coding DNA: TGTGCCAGCAGCGCGACAGGGGCAGGGTACACTGAAGCTTTCTTT.

The J gene is TRBJ2-4, the V gene TRBV29-1; unclear D gene. V lost 3 bases and J 0 bases, leaving 6 bases between the germline ends. CDR3 length: 13 amino acids. Germline CDR1 reads SQVTM; CDR2 reads ANQGSEA. The CDR3 spells CSVESGAKNIQYF. CDR3 in DNA: TGCAGCGTTGAGTCAGGAGCCAAAAACATTCAGTACTTC.

The CDR3 reads CASSSGTGPYEQYF. Written as DNA, the CDR3 is TGTGCCAGCAGCTCCGGGACAGGCCCTTACGAGCAGTACTTC. The rearrangement uses TRBV5-6 and TRBJ2-7, with TRBD1 matching 8 bases. In germline, CDR1 is SGHDT, CDR2 YYEEEE. The CDR3 length is 14 residues. Losses at the gene ends were 3 bases for V and 4 bases for J; bases not matched to a gene: 6.

The rearrangement links TRBV13 to TRBJ2-7, with D maybe TRBD1 (6 bases). The V end lost 3 bases, the J end lost 3 bases, and 15 bases lay between the germline ends. This CDR3 spans 15 amino acids. Germline lookup yields CDR1 PRHDT and CDR2 FYEKMQ (reference sequence). As DNA, the CDR3 is TGTGCCAGCAGCTTTACCAGGGGCGCATACTACGAGCAGTACTTC. Residues: CASSFTRGAYYEQYF.

This chain joins TRBV5-1 and TRBJ2-5; a weak D match, TRBD2 (6 bases). With 5 bases removed from V and 3 bases from J, the gap between germline ends came to 8 bases. This CDR3 is 12 amino acids long. Germline CDR1 and CDR2: SGHRS and YFSETQ. The CDR3 coding sequence is TGCGCCAGCAGGGCTAGCGAAGAGACCCAGTACTTC. This sequence encodes CASRASEETQYF.

V and J are TRBV5-4 and TRBJ1-2, with D tentatively TRBD1 (5 bases). The CDR3 extends over 12 amino acids. The V and J ends lost 2 bases and 8 bases respectively, with 10 bases between them. Looked up from germline, CDR1 is SGHNT and CDR2 is YYREEE (reference sequence). Written as DNA, the CDR3 is TGTGCCAGCAGCTTCGGGGGGGACGGCTACACCTTC. It yields the protein CASSFGGDGYTF.

CDR3 amino acids: CASRVEAGLASYNEQFF. CDR3 DNA sequence: TGTGCCAGCAGGGTAGAAGCGGGGCTAGCGAGCTACAATGAGCAGTTCTTC. This chain links TRBV2 with TRBJ2-1, with TRBD2 matching 7 bases. Trimming took 6 bases from V and 3 from J; bases not matched to a gene: 14. This CDR3 has 17 residues. The germline CDR1 and CDR2 sequences are SNHLY and FYNNEI.

The rearrangement links TRBV7-3 to TRBJ2-1; 8 nucleotides align to TRBD2. V shed 3 bases and J 4 bases; nucleotides not matched to a gene: 5. The CDR3 extends over 15 amino acids. Germline assignment: CDR1 SGHTA and CDR2 FQGTGA. The DNA of the CDR3 is TGTGCCAGCAGCTTGGCGGGAGGTACATACAATGAGCAGTTCTTC. Translated, it gives CASSLAGGTYNEQFF.

The genes are TRBV19 and TRBJ2-3, with 7 bases aligning to TRBD1. Looked up from germline, CDR1 is LNHDA and CDR2 is SQIVND (reference sequence). J was trimmed by 3 bases and V by 7 bases; bases with no gene match: 4. This CDR3 is 13 amino acids long. Here the CDR3 reads CASNQGVTDTQYF. The DNA for the CDR3 is TGTGCCAGTAACCAGGGGGTGACAGATACGCAGTATTTT.

The chain employs TRBV29-1 and TRBJ1-4, with 11 bases lining up with TRBD1. The length of the CDR3 is 14 residues. Trimming removed 6 bases from V and 8 bases from J; junction bases left unmatched: 8. Germline-derived CDR1 and CDR2 are SQVTM and ANQGSEA. The CDR3 protein is CSVPRDRGSEKLFF. The CDR3 bases are TGCAGCGTCCCCCGGGACAGGGGGTCGGAAAAACTGTTTTTT.

The chain links TRBV28 to TRBJ1-5; D is unresolved. The V gene's germline CDR1 is MDHEN and CDR2 SYDVKM. The CDR3 is 14 amino acids. V dropped 3 bases and J dropped 5 bases, with 11 bases sitting between them. CDR3 nucleotide sequence: TGTGCCAGCAGTTTTACATCCCGCTATCAGCCCCAGCATTTT. As protein: CASSFTSRYQPQHF.

The chain carries TRBV19 and TRBJ1-4; 8 bases fit TRBD1. Germline trimming cut 4 bases from V and 15 bases from J; bases unmatched to any gene: 13. The length of the CDR3 is 14 residues. The germline V gene encodes CDR1 LNHDA and CDR2 SQIVND (reference sequence). CDR3 amino acids: CASSKTGDQAFMFF. CDR3 bases: TGTGCCAGTAGTAAGACAGGGGACCAGGCTTTTATGTTTTTT.

The chain's CDR3 is CAWYPPRRVDLNTEAFF. The CDR3 DNA follows: TGTGCCTGGTATCCCCCTAGGAGGGTCGACCTGAACACTGAAGCTTTCTTT. This chain connects TRBV30 to TRBJ1-1; D remains ambiguous. The length of the CDR3 is 17 residues. V was trimmed by 5 bases and J by 0 bases, leaving 22 bases between them. Germline-derived CDR1 and CDR2 are GTSNPN and SVGIG (reference sequence).

The V and J genes are TRBV9 and TRBJ1-1; no definite D call. The V and J ends lost 6 bases and 1 base respectively, with 7 bases between them. Germline V CDR1 and CDR2: SGDLS, YYNGEE. The CDR3 sequence is 12 residues long. The CDR3 nucleotides are TGTGCCAGCAATACACCGAACACTGAAGCTTTCTTT. Protein: CASNTPNTEAFF.

In DNA, the CDR3 is TGTGCCAGTAGTATACCTAAAAATTACACCGGGGAGCTGTTTTTT. Translation gives CASSIPKNYTGELFF. V gene TRBV19 combines with J gene TRBJ2-2; D is unclear. This CDR3 comprises 15 residues. Looked up from germline, CDR1 is LNHDA and CDR2 is SQIVND (reference sequence). V lost 2 bases and J lost 3, with 10 bases in between.

The chain combines TRBV9 with TRBJ2-2, with 8 bases that match TRBD1. This CDR3 spans 14 amino acids. With V trimmed by 3 bases and J by 4 bases, 2 bases remained unmatched. Germline lookup yields CDR1 SGDLS and CDR2 YYNGEE. The CDR3 reads CASSGGQGTGELFF. The CDR3 nucleotides are TGTGCCAGCAGCGGAGGACAGGGCACCGGGGAGCTGTTTTTT. Variable domain in full (rest from reference TRBV9 and TRBJ2-2): DSGVTQTPKHLITATGQRVTLRCSPRSGDLSVYWYQQSLDQGLQFLIQYYNGEERAKGNILERFSAQQFPDLHSELNLSSLELGDSALYFCASSGGQGTGELFFGEGSRLTVL.

The chain recombines TRBV7-3 with TRBJ2-5, with a weak D call TRBD2 (6 bases). V was shortened by 5 bases and J by 2 bases, with 12 bases between the two germline ends. The CDR3 has 14 amino acids. Germline loops: CDR1 SGHTA, CDR2 FQGTGA. CDR3 sequence reads: CASSESGRQETQYF. CDR3 nucleotide sequence: TGTGCCAGCAGCGAATCAGGGAGGCAAGAGACCCAGTACTTC.

The count of this clone is one. The rearrangement joins TRBV28 to TRBJ1-2; D may be TRBD1 (5 bases). Trimming took 3 bases from V and 2 from J, leaving 10 bases between them. CDR3 length equals 14 residues. In germline, CDR1 is MDHEN, CDR2 SYDVKM. In nucleotides, the CDR3 is TGTGCCAGCAGTTTCCGTAACAGGAACTATGGCTACACCTTC. This sequence encodes CASSFRNRNYGYTF.

This chain connects TRBV11-3 to TRBJ2-3; weak D call: TRBD1 (6 bases). Looked up from germline, CDR1 is SGHNT and CDR2 is YENEEA. V lost 5 bases and J 3 bases, leaving 15 bases between the germline ends. This CDR3 is built from 15 residues. The CDR3 DNA reads TGTGCCAGCAGCCCCAGGGGCGGGTGGACAGATACGCAGTATTTT. It translates to CASSPRGGWTDTQYF.

The chain is built from TRBV14 and TRBJ1-5; the D gene is possibly TRBD1 (5 bases). Trimming stripped 4 bases from V and 4 bases from J, with 8 bases between. The CDR3 is 13 amino acids. From germline, CDR1 is SGHDN and CDR2 FVKESK. The CDR3, as DNA: TGTGCCAGCAGCCCGACAGAGAATCAGCCCCAGCATTTT. Encoded protein: CASSPTENQPQHF.

This clone appeared once. The chain employs TRBV10-1 and TRBJ2-7; a possible D gene is TRBD2 (5 bases). Per the germline V gene, CDR1 is WNHNN and CDR2 is SYGVQD (reference sequence). The CDR3 sequence is 17 residues long. V dropped 3 bases and J dropped 0 bases, with 18 bases sitting between them. The CDR3 region has the DNA TGCGCCAGCAGTGATACTGGAAGTCCCGCGGGCTCCTACGAGCAGTACTTC. Its translation is CASSDTGSPAGSYEQYF.

V and J are TRBV7-3 and TRBJ2-3, with 13 bases identical to TRBD2. Germline V lookup: CDR1 SGHTA, CDR2 FQGTGA. Germline trimming cut 5 bases from V and 3 bases from J; bases unmatched to any gene: 8. The CDR3 has 17 amino acids. The CDR3 nucleotides are TGTGCCAGCAGCCTTGGGACTAGCGGGGAGGGGACAGATACGCAGTATTTT. Translated: CASSLGTSGEGTDTQYF.

The chain combines TRBV28 with TRBJ1-1; 9 positions match TRBD1. The CDR3 has 15 amino acids. Germline CDR1 and CDR2: MDHEN and SYDVKM. J lost 0 bases, V lost 6 bases, and 5 bases had no gene match. This CDR3 reads CASRTGTGLNTEAFF. The CDR3, as DNA: TGTGCCAGCAGGACCGGGACAGGGCTGAACACTGAAGCTTTCTTT.

The CDR3 DNA is TGTGCCAGCAGCTTCCTGGACAGGGGGCTTGACACTGAAGCTTTCTTT. The encoded protein is CASSFLDRGLDTEAFF. This chain connects TRBV9 to TRBJ1-1, with 11 bases that match TRBD1. V was pared by 4 bases and J by 3 bases, with 8 bases of the junction left unmatched. This CDR3 contains 16 residues. Germline-derived CDR1 and CDR2 are SGDLS and YYNGEE.

V gene TRBV4-2 combines with J gene TRBJ2-7; 9 bases fit TRBD1. J lost 1 base, V lost 4 bases, and 8 bases had no gene match. The germline V gene has CDR1 LGHNA and CDR2 YNFKEQ. The CDR3 spans 16 residues. For the CDR3, the DNA is TGTGCCAGCAGCCTTACAGCCGGGACAGGGTCCTACGAGCAGTACTTC. Amino acid sequence: CASSLTAGTGSYEQYF.